This T cell receptor beta chain was found in a study of PD-L1 blockade in urothelial cancer. Study-level information: In the mid-2010s, patients got going on atezolizumab, taking 1,200 mg intravenously every 3 weeks. About 85% of the roughly 30 patients comprised males who had bladder-origin urothelial cancer. Findings of the study overall: Tumor-associated clones in the blood of durable-benefit patients grew more at 3 weeks.

Details on this clone: Its antigen remains unknown.

Clones were sequenced by immunoSEQ multiplex PCR, and TCRdb holds only the in-frame ones, with some missing. The data contain 30,000 to 40,000 clones, over 75% of them singletons. The number of samples from each patient was between 1 and 8, taken pretreatment and on-treatment. J lost 2 bases, V lost 6 bases, and 9 bases had no gene match. The CDR3 has 16 residues. CDR1 and CDR2 from the germline V gene are KGHSH and LQKENI. The sequence was obtained from a man aged 70-80 years with urothelial cancer. The rearrangement joins TRBV18 to TRBJ2-3; 9 positions match TRBD2. The input for sequencing was PBMCs, taken around atezolizumab (anti-PD-L1) treatment. The CDR3 DNA follows: TGTGCCAGCTCCCCCACCATAGCGGGGGCCACAGATACGCAGTATTTT. This gives the protein CASSPTIAGATDTQYF.